Shown below are 16 T cell receptor beta chains from a single sample sequenced in a study of T cells in tumors after PD-1 blockade. The assay was immunoSEQ multiplex PCR, and TCRdb's table has in-frame clones only and misses some. The table records around 13,000 clones, approximately 64% of them present only once. This material consisted of tumor tissue, taken before anti-PD-1 treatment. Receptor source: a human donor with cutaneous squamous cell carcinoma.

Sample share makes this clone medium-sized. The gene calls are TRBV9 and TRBJ2-2; tentatively, D is TRBD1 (6 bases). CDR3 length: 16 amino acids. Germline V lookup: CDR1 SGDLS, CDR2 YYNGEE. V lost 0 bases and J lost 5, with 14 bases in between. CDR3 sequence reads: CASSVVSGEKTGELFF. The DNA for the CDR3 is TGTGCCAGCAGCGTAGTCTCAGGGGAGAAGACCGGGGAGCTGTTTTTT.

V usage is TRBV2 and J usage is TRBJ1-2; TRBD1 matches at 7 bases. The CDR3 length is 14 residues. CDR1 and CDR2 (germline): SNHLY, FYNNEI. The junction had 2 bases not matched to a gene; V was cut back by 3 bases and J by 1 base. The CDR3 DNA sequence: TGTGCCAGCAGTGAGCAGGGGGTTAACTATGGCTACACCTTC. Translated: CASSEQGVNYGYTF.

This sequence joins TRBV13 and TRBJ2-7, with unresolved D. The CDR3 is 13 amino acids. V gave up 5 bases and J gave up 6 bases, with 14 bases separating them. In germline, CDR1 is PRHDT, CDR2 FYEKMQ (reference sequence). CDR3 in DNA: TGTGCCAGCAGCCGCACTCTCAACGGCGAGCAGTACTTC. Its translation is CASSRTLNGEQYF.

The chain joins TRBV6-5 to TRBJ2-1; possibly TRBD1 for D (5 bases). With 6 bases removed from V and 11 bases from J, the gap between germline ends came to 11 bases. Germline assignment: CDR1 MNHEY and CDR2 SVGAGI. The length of the CDR3 is 11 residues. CDR3 DNA sequence: TGTGCCAGCAGGCAACGACAGAAGCAGTTCTTC. It codes for CASRQRQKQFF.

CDR3 bases: TGTGCCAGCAGCTTGGGGGGGCTGCTCACAGATACGCAGTATTTT. It specifies CASSLGGLLTDTQYF. The rearrangement joins TRBV5-8 to TRBJ2-3, with a possible D match to TRBD1 (6 bases). Germline values: CDR1 SGHTS, CDR2 YDEGEE. The V end lost 0 bases, the J end lost 2 bases, and 10 bases lay between the germline ends. The CDR3 consists of 15 residues.

The chain couples TRBV7-3 to TRBJ2-3; weak D call: TRBD2 (6 bases). The CDR3 runs to 14 residues. V was cut by 2 bases and J by 9 bases, with 15 bases left in between. The germline gives CDR1 SGHTA, CDR2 FQGTGA. The CDR3 sequence: CASSLGSERETQYF. The CDR3 DNA follows: TGTGCCAGCAGCTTAGGGTCGGAACGGGAGACGCAGTATTTT.

Of note for this clone: A much larger clone differs by one base, so this may be a read error. This same CDR3 is encoded by further DNA sequences in the sample. The J gene is TRBJ2-7, the V gene TRBV10-3; D gene unclear. The CDR3 runs to 15 residues. Trimming cost V 4 bases and J 7 bases, with 20 bases left between them. Germline loops: CDR1 ENHRY, CDR2 SYGVKD. The CDR3 DNA reads TGTGCCATCAGTGCCTCCAATCTTCCCCATAGTGAGCAGTACTTC. Residues: CAISASNLPHSEQYF.

In this sample, this clone turned up a few times. The rearrangement joins TRBV30 to TRBJ2-7, with 8 bases that match TRBD1. Germline V gives CDR1 GTSNPN, CDR2 SVGIG (reference sequence). The CDR3 has 13 residues. V trimming: 1 base; J trimming: 3 bases; junction bases outside the gene matches: 2. The CDR3 here is CAWSGGQGYEQYF. The CDR3 nucleotides read TGTGCCTGGAGTGGTGGACAGGGCTACGAGCAGTACTTC.

V and J are TRBV5-1 and TRBJ1-5, with D possibly TRBD1 on 5 matching bases. V lost 5 bases and J lost 7, with 22 bases in between. The CDR3 is 16 amino acids. The germline V gene encodes CDR1 SGHRS and CDR2 YFSETQ. CDR3 protein: CASSSGTGGMRQPQHF. Written as DNA, the CDR3 is TGCGCCAGCAGTTCCGGGACGGGCGGTATGAGACAGCCCCAGCATTTT. Supplemented by reference TRBV5-1 and TRBJ1-5, the full variable domain reads KAGVTQTPRYLIKTRGQQVTLSCSPISGHRSVSWYQQTPGQGLQFLFEYFSETQRNKGNFPGRFSGRQFSNSRSEMNVSTLELGDSALYLCASSSGTGGMRQPQHFGDGTRLSIL.

The chain combines TRBV6-1 with TRBJ2-7; no firm D call. Germline V CDR1 and CDR2: MNHNS, SASEGT. The germline V and J ends were trimmed by 2 bases and 2 bases, with 7 bases remaining between them. The CDR3 consists of 13 residues. CDR3 sequence: CASSETVTYEQYF. The CDR3 DNA reads TGTGCCAGCAGTGAAACAGTGACCTACGAGCAGTACTTC.

The chain has TRBV5-1 and TRBJ2-5; possibly TRBD1 for D (6 bases). The CDR3 totals 14 residues. Germline V lookup: CDR1 SGHRS, CDR2 YFSETQ. Trimming shortened V by 0 bases and J by 3 bases, and 9 bases separated the two germline ends. The CDR3 DNA reads as TGCGCCAGCAGCTTGGGTTCAGGGGAAGAGACCCAGTACTTC. This sequence encodes CASSLGSGEETQYF.

The sample holds a few counts of this clone. Written as DNA, the CDR3 is TGTGCCTGGAGGCTTACAGGGGGTGTAAACACCATATATTTT. Translation: CAWRLTGGVNTIYF. V is TRBV30 and J is TRBJ1-3, with 8 bases identical to TRBD1. Germline assignment: CDR1 GTSNPN and CDR2 SVGIG (reference sequence). V lost 3 bases to trimming and J lost 6 bases; unmatched junction nucleotides: 7. The CDR3 sequence is 14 residues long.

The chain recombines TRBV6-1 with TRBJ2-1; 9 bases match TRBD2. With V trimmed by 1 base and J by 4 bases, 8 bases remained unmatched. Germline values: CDR1 MNHNS, CDR2 SASEGT. The CDR3 covers 17 residues. CDR3 DNA: TGTGCCAGCAGTGAAGTCCTGGGACTAGCAACTTACAATGAGCAGTTCTTC. Its protein product is CASSEVLGLATYNEQFF.

The rearrangement links TRBV18 to TRBJ1-5; D remains ambiguous. CDR3 length: 16 amino acids. Germline lookup yields CDR1 KGHSH and CDR2 LQKENI. Trimming cost V 2 bases and J 0 bases, with 11 bases left between them. The CDR3 coding sequence is TGTGCCAGCTCACCAACTGGGGTCTATAGCAATCAGCCCCAGCATTTT. Translated, it gives CASSPTGVYSNQPQHF.

The chain combines TRBV24-1 with TRBJ2-3; the match to TRBD1 covers 7 bases. V lost 2 bases, J lost 5 bases, and 12 bases stayed unmatched. The length of the CDR3 is 17 residues. Per the germline V gene, CDR1 is KGHDR and CDR2 is SFDVKD. In nucleotides, the CDR3 is TGTGCCACCAGTGATTCTGGGACAGTCGTACGGGGAGATACGCAGTATTTT. Translating gives CATSDSGTVVRGDTQYF.

The V call is TRBV5-6, the J call TRBJ1-5, with D possibly TRBD1 on 5 matching bases. V was cut by 4 bases and J by 7 bases, with 18 bases left in between. Per the germline V gene, CDR1 is SGHDT and CDR2 is YYEEEE. The CDR3 is made up of 15 amino acids. CDR3 sequence reads: CASSMGTAFDQPQHF. The CDR3 DNA reads as TGTGCCAGCAGCATGGGGACCGCGTTTGACCAGCCCCAGCATTTT.